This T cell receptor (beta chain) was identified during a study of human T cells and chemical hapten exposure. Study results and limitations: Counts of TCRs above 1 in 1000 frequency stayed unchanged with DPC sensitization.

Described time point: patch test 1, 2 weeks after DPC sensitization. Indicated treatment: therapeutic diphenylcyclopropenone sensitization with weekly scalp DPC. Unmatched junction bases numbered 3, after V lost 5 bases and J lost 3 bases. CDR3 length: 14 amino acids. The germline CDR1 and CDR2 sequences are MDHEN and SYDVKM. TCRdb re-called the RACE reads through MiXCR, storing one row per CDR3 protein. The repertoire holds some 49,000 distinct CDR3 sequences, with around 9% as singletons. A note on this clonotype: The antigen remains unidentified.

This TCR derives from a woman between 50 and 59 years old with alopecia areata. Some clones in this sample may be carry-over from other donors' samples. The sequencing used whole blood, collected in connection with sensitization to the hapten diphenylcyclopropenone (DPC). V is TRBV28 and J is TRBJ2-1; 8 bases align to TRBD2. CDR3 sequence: CASSGTSGYNEQFF. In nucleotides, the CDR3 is TGTGCCAGCAGTGGCACTAGCGGCTACAATGAGCAGTTCTTC.